The 8 T cell receptor beta chains below come from one sample, sequenced in a study of OX40 agonist ivuxolimab in advanced cancers. The repertoire was sequenced with immunoSEQ multiplex PCR; TCRdb's copy has only in-frame clones and lacks some. The sample holds approximately 82,000 clones, less than 85% seen once. The sequences come from CD4+ or CD8+ T cells sorted from blood, collected in a trial of the OX40 agonist ivuxolimab. The receptors come from an adult with an advanced solid tumor such as melanoma, head and neck, liver or kidney cancer.

The V call is TRBV5-5, the J call TRBJ1-5, with D unclear. This CDR3 region has 16 residues. Germline V gene sequence: CDR1 SGHKS, CDR2 YYEKEE (reference sequence). V lost 0 bases, J lost 3 bases, and 13 bases lay in between. The CDR3 sequence: CASSLVAPGVNQPQHF. The CDR3, as DNA: TGTGCCAGCAGCTTGGTTGCACCCGGGGTCAATCAGCCCCAGCATTTT.

The chain joins TRBV9 to TRBJ1-3; 12 nucleotides align to TRBD1. CDR3 length: 15 residues. Trimming removed 4 bases from V and 4 bases from J; junction bases left unmatched: 3. Looked up from germline, CDR1 is SGDLS and CDR2 is YYNGEE. The CDR3 loop reads CASSPGQGAGNTIYF. In nucleotides, the CDR3 is TGTGCCAGCAGCCCGGGACAGGGGGCAGGAAACACCATATATTTT.

V gene TRBV9 combines with J gene TRBJ1-2; D is undetermined. The CDR3 has 14 residues. The germline V and J ends were trimmed by 4 bases and 3 bases, with 13 bases remaining between them. Germline CDR1 is SGDLS and CDR2 is YYNGEE. The CDR3 sequence: CASSSAQRDYGYTF. CDR3 DNA: TGTGCCAGCAGCTCAGCCCAGAGAGACTATGGCTACACCTTC.

In DNA, the CDR3 is TGTGCCAGTAGTATCTCGAGGTTAGCTAACTATGGCTACACCTTC. Translating gives CASSISRLANYGYTF. The chain joins TRBV19 to TRBJ1-2; D is undetermined. From germline, CDR1 is LNHDA and CDR2 SQIVND (reference sequence). V lost 3 bases to trimming and J lost 0 bases, with 11 bases between them. The CDR3 loop spans 15 amino acids.

V usage is TRBV7-9 and J usage is TRBJ1-2; TRBD1 agrees at 7 bases. CDR3 length: 13 residues. V was pared by 3 bases and J by 3 bases, with 1 base of the junction left unmatched. CDR1 and CDR2 from the germline V gene are SEHNR and FQNEAQ (reference sequence). The CDR3 DNA follows: TGTGCCAGCAGCTTCCAGGGGGACTATGGCTACACCTTC. This sequence encodes CASSFQGDYGYTF.

This chain connects TRBV7-3 to TRBJ1-6, with TRBD1 matching over 7 bases. Trimming removed 4 bases from V and 10 bases from J; junction bases left unmatched: 4. The CDR3 has 13 amino acids. From germline, CDR1 is SGHTA and CDR2 FQGTGA. The CDR3 nucleotides read TGTGCCAGCAGCTCCACAGGGGCCTCACCCCTCCACTTT. It encodes CASSSTGASPLHF.

The V and J genes are TRBV4-1 and TRBJ2-5; D is tentatively TRBD1 or TRBD2 (5 bases each). Germline CDR1 MGHRA, CDR2 YSYEKL. The CDR3 is 15 amino acids. V dropped 0 bases and J dropped 4 bases, with 12 bases sitting between them. The CDR3 DNA reads TGCGCCAGCAGCCAAGAGGGACCGCCTCTAGAGACCCAGTACTTC. Translated, it gives CASSQEGPPLETQYF.

The rearrangement links TRBV4-3 to TRBJ1-2; D may be TRBD1 (5 bases). The CDR3 length is 16 residues. Germline CDR1 and CDR2: LGHNA and YSLEER. Deletions cut 0 bases from V and 3 bases from J, with 14 bases between. The CDR3 loop reads CASSQDWAQGHYGYTF. The CDR3 coding sequence is TGCGCCAGCAGCCAAGATTGGGCGCAGGGCCACTATGGCTACACCTTC.